The next 17 T cell receptor beta chains were all read from a single sample in a study of vaccination effects on CD4 cells after COVID-19. Antigen-specific CD4+ T cells were first expanded with viral peptide pools by the ViraFEST assay and only then sequenced. Having been cultured for about ten days, the cells underwent CD4+ T cell isolation. Either the mRNA-1273 or the BNT162b2 vaccine was given to participants as two doses. Sequenced by immunoSEQ multiplex PCR; TCRdb stores in-frame clones only, minus some. The sample yields about 29,000 clones, around 74% seen once. Antigen specificity for these receptors is unknown. Sample: CD4+ T cells from PBMCs cultured with HCoV-OC43 spike peptides, taken after COVID-19 vaccination. Subset specified: HCoV-OC43 spike overlapping peptide pool stimulation. These receptors all come from a human donor who received a COVID-19 vaccine.

This sequence joins TRBV6-6 and TRBJ1-1, with D perhaps TRBD1 (6 bases). The V and J ends lost 1 base and 4 bases respectively, with 13 bases between them. Germline V gives CDR1 MNHNY, CDR2 SVGAGI (reference sequence). The CDR3 has 15 amino acids. The CDR3: CASSYLVGGGTEAFF. The DNA of the CDR3 is TGTGCCAGCAGTTACTTGGTGGGGGGCGGCACTGAAGCTTTCTTT.

J is TRBJ1-1 and V is TRBV30; TRBD1 matches at 9 bases. J lost 1 base, V lost 8 bases, and 5 bases had no gene match. Germline loops: CDR1 GTSNPN, CDR2 SVGIG (reference sequence). The CDR3 has 13 amino acids. CDR3 in DNA: TGTGCCCCCCGGGACAGGGCGAACACTGAAGCTTTCTTT. This sequence encodes CAPRDRANTEAFF.

This chain joins TRBV10-3 and TRBJ2-7, with 8 bases that match TRBD2. CDR1 is ENHRY and CDR2 is SYGVKD in the germline V gene. CDR3 length: 16 residues. J was trimmed by 0 bases and V by 0 bases; bases with no gene match: 4. In DNA, the CDR3 is TGTGCCATCAGTGAGTCAGCGGGAGACCACTCCTACGAGCAGTACTTC. This gives the protein CAISESAGDHSYEQYF.

The V and J genes are TRBV30 and TRBJ2-3, with a weak D call TRBD2 (5 bases). Germline V gene sequence: CDR1 GTSNPN, CDR2 SVGIG (reference sequence). V dropped 1 base and J dropped 2 bases, with 10 bases sitting between them. The CDR3 length is 14 residues. DNA of the CDR3: TGTGCCTGGAGTGACCAAGCGGCCACAGATACGCAGTATTTT. As protein: CAWSDQAATDTQYF.

This clone was counted a few times. The CDR3 protein is CASSIEDRANSPLHF. In DNA form, the CDR3 reads TGTGCCAGTAGTATTGAGGACAGGGCAAATTCACCCCTCCACTTT. V gene TRBV19 combines with J gene TRBJ1-6, with 8 bases that match TRBD1. The length of the CDR3 is 15 residues. J was trimmed by 7 bases and V by 3 bases; bases with no gene match: 5. The V gene's germline CDR1 is LNHDA and CDR2 SQIVND (reference sequence).

This clone is classed as medium-sized (0.01 to 0.1%). V is TRBV10-3 and J is TRBJ2-1; D ambiguous. Deletions cut 0 bases from V and 5 bases from J, with 11 bases between. Per the germline V gene, CDR1 is ENHRY and CDR2 is SYGVKD. The CDR3 sequence is 15 residues long. CDR3 in amino acids: CAISESGGRHNEQFF. CDR3 DNA: TGTGCCATCAGTGAGTCTGGTGGGCGTCACAATGAGCAGTTCTTC.

In regard to this clone: The junction departs from the called germline gene at one end, perhaps through a read error. This chain joins TRBV28 and TRBJ1-4; 11 bases map to TRBD1. CDR1 and CDR2 (germline): MDHEN, SYDVKM. CDR3 length: 15 amino acids. The CDR3 bases are TGTGCCAGCAGTTTGTCAGGGACAGGGGGTGAAAAATTGTTTTTT. It specifies CASSLSGTGGEKLFF.

V is TRBV10-3 and J is TRBJ2-5; D is perhaps TRBD1 or TRBD2 (6 bases each). Germline CDR1 reads ENHRY; CDR2 reads SYGVKD. V was clipped by 8 bases and J by 1 base, with 14 bases between them. The CDR3 extends over 14 amino acids. CDR3 in amino acids: CAIGGRTAQETQYF. The CDR3 DNA reads as TGTGCCATCGGAGGGAGGACAGCCCAAGAGACCCAGTACTTC.

This clone was counted a single time. This sequence joins TRBV4-1 and TRBJ2-1; TRBD2 matches at 10 bases. V lost 0 bases and J lost 1; bases outside the gene matches: 6. Germline V gene sequence: CDR1 MGHRA, CDR2 YSYEKL. The CDR3 sequence is 18 residues long. This CDR3 reads CASSQDIAGGTSYNEQFF. The CDR3 DNA is TGCGCCAGCAGCCAAGATATAGCGGGAGGAACTTCCTACAATGAGCAGTTCTTC.

CDR3 amino acids: CASSEYSSGTQYF. As DNA, the CDR3 is TGTGCCAGCAGTGAATATTCGAGTGGTACGCAGTATTTT. The V gene is TRBV25-1, the J gene TRBJ2-3; D not resolved. Germline CDR1 MGHDK, CDR2 SYGVNS. The V and J ends lost 0 bases and 8 bases respectively, with 9 bases between them. The CDR3 runs 13 residues.

V gene TRBV2 combines with J gene TRBJ1-5; the match to TRBD1 covers 7 bases. Germline V CDR1 and CDR2: SNHLY, FYNNEI. The CDR3 runs to 17 residues. J lost 0 bases, V lost 6 bases, and 11 bases had no gene match. The CDR3: CASREGQPPTSNQPQHF. The CDR3 DNA reads as TGTGCCAGCAGGGAGGGACAGCCTCCGACTAGCAATCAGCCCCAGCATTTT.

The sample holds a few counts of this clone. The chain carries TRBV3-1 (or the pseudogene TRBV3-2) and TRBJ1-5; possibly TRBD1 for D (5 bases). V was shortened by 3 bases and J by 7 bases, with 7 bases between the two germline ends. This CDR3 has 12 amino acids. From germline, CDR1 is LGHDT and CDR2 YNNKEL (reference sequence). CDR3 residues: CASSHRDQPQHF. CDR3 nucleotide sequence: TGTGCCAGCAGCCACAGGGACCAGCCCCAGCATTTT.

The chain couples TRBV4-1 to TRBJ2-7, with unresolved D. Germline V CDR1 and CDR2: MGHRA, YSYEKL. CDR3 length: 13 amino acids. Between the trimmed V and J ends, which lost 9 bases and 6 bases, there was a span of 18 bases. As DNA, the CDR3 is TGCGCCAGGCCCCGCAGTAGGGTGTTCGAGCAGTACTTC. It specifies CARPRSRVFEQYF.

V is TRBV12-5 and J is TRBJ1-1; D call uncertain. Trimming shortened V by 2 bases and J by 10 bases, and 11 bases separated the two germline ends. Per germline, CDR1 LGHNT and CDR2 FRNRAP. The CDR3 is 12 amino acids. The CDR3 sequence: CASGLPAGRAFF. The CDR3 nucleotides are TGTGCTAGTGGTTTGCCCGCCGGGAGAGCTTTCTTT.

This clone was counted between two and nine times. The rearrangement links TRBV5-5 to TRBJ1-5; D unresolved. This CDR3 contains 14 residues. Germline V gives CDR1 SGHKS, CDR2 YYEKEE (reference sequence). V was trimmed by 0 bases and J by 5 bases, leaving 9 bases between them. CDR3 region: CASSLGQVYQPQHF. CDR3 coding DNA: TGTGCCAGCAGCTTGGGGCAGGTCTATCAGCCCCAGCATTTT.

This sequence joins TRBV2 and TRBJ1-6; unclear D gene. The CDR3 covers 15 residues. Germline assignment: CDR1 SNHLY and CDR2 FYNNEI. Trimming left V 3 bases short and J 5 bases short, with 11 bases between. CDR3 nucleotide sequence: TGTGCCAGCAGTGACTGGGCCGGAGATAATTCACCCCTCCACTTT. Its protein is CASSDWAGDNSPLHF.

The chain recombines TRBV7-9 with TRBJ2-5, with TRBD2 matching over 7 bases. The germline V gene has CDR1 SEHNR and CDR2 FQNEAQ (reference sequence). With V trimmed by 5 bases and J by 2 bases, 11 bases remained unmatched. CDR3 length: 16 amino acids. The CDR3 DNA reads as TGTGCCAGCAGCCAAGGGGCTAGCGGACTACAAGAGACCCAGTACTTC. Amino acids: CASSQGASGLQETQYF. The full variable domain, completed using reference TRBV7-9 and TRBJ2-5, is DTGVSQNPRHKITKRGQNVTFRCDPISEHNRLYWYRQTLGQGPEFLTYFQNEAQLEKSRLLSDRFSAERPKGSFSTLEIQRTEQGDSAMYLCASSQGASGLQETQYFGPGTRLLVL.